This T cell receptor (beta chain) is from a study of shared clonotypes between healthy human individuals. General observations from the study: Sorted-subset sequencing was shown by rarefaction to be incomplete despite large depth.

Using immunoSEQ multiplex PCR, the repertoire was profiled, and TCRdb retains in-frame clones only, with some absent. Of some 630,000 clones listed, about three quarters are singletons. Donors were Caucasian adults residing in Nashville, Tennessee, USA. Turning to this clone: Its specificity is unknown.

This CDR3 spans 16 amino acids. Looked up from germline, CDR1 is SEHNR and CDR2 is FQNEAQ (reference sequence). Trimming pared 2 bases from V and 4 bases from J, leaving 15 bases between. Input material: memory CD4+ T cells sorted from blood. Regarding subset: CD45RA-negative fraction. The genes are TRBV7-9 and TRBJ2-1, with D maybe TRBD1 (7 bases). The sequence was collected from a woman in her thirties in good health. The CDR3 spells CASSLFETGRYNEQFF. The CDR3 coding sequence is TGTGCCAGCAGCTTATTCGAGACAGGGAGGTACAATGAGCAGTTCTTC.